The clone carrying this T cell receptor beta chain showed up just a few times. A read error may explain this, as a much larger clone is one base away. The sample is drawn from a study of blood T cells in healthy people across ages. Alongside a J-beta primer mix, a sample-barcoded 5' primer served in a second PCR lasting about 7 to 11 cycles. Every cDNA molecule carried a tag from a template-switch adaptor bearing 12 random nucleotides. One entry per CDR3 protein results from TCRdb running MiXCR on the 5' RACE reads. Of hundreds of thousands of distinct CDR3 sequences detected, about 30% appear once; the ten largest clones hold 15%. The clonotype comes from a woman of 80 years or more in good health. Sequenced sample: blood.

CDR3 sequence reads: CATSRDWGETDNEQYF. CDR3 nucleotides: TGTGCCACCAGCAGAGATTGGGGGGAGACAGACAATGAGCAGTACTTC. The chain uses TRBV15 and TRBJ2-5; TRBD2 might be the D (6 bases). The V end was cut by 0 bases, the J end by 11 bases, with 22 bases between. The germline CDR1 and CDR2 sequences are LNHNV and YYDKDF (reference sequence). The CDR3 extends over 16 amino acids.